This TCR beta chain was recovered during a study of beta chain features in type 1 diabetes (dated by TCRdb to about 2018). Regarding the research as a whole: Mean age, gender distribution, total cell number and subset yield were not different between patients and healthy donors. Across all samples, some 99 million sorted cells were examined, and cell number per subset correlated strongly with RNA yield. In the study, recently diagnosed type 1 diabetes patients and matched healthy donors were compared on the TCRB repertoires of their sorted circulating CD4+ T cell subsets. Regulatory and stem cell-like memory subsets were isolated from only 8 patients and 8 healthy donors, whereas naive and central memory subsets came from all 28 donors. Results and caveats for the whole study, not just this receptor: Naive, central memory and regulatory TCRB repertoires appeared more similar among patients than among healthy donors. In all four CD4+ subsets, TCRB CDR3 length was moderately but significantly shorter in type 1 diabetes patients. Shorter templates might have been favored by PCR, but patient and control samples were amplified and corrected together, so both groups would have been affected equally by any skew. Only small numbers of individuals were included in the HLA sub-analyses, which left unresolved whether HLA type had any influence on TCRB rearrangement. At VDJ recombination sites, type 1 diabetes patients had fewer insertions and more deleted nucleotides, which implies abnormalities in thymic rearrangement. Sequencing cDNA rather than genomic DNA could over-represent highly expressing activated cells, although activation and CD3 levels did not differ between groups.

Each donor gave one peripheral blood draw, averaging about 100 mL, which was collected into heparinised tubes. A BD FACSAria II was used to sort naive, central memory, regulatory and stem cell-like memory CD4+ T cells with a panel that included CD45RO, CCR7, CD25, CD127, CD95 and CD27. Purity was above 98% for every sorted population. PBMCs were separated immediately by Lymphoprep density gradient centrifugation and were stained directly, without being cultured. To minimize batch effects, samples were stained and sorted in pairs, one healthy donor with one patient per experiment. The entire amount of isolated RNA was reverse transcribed using the High Capacity cDNA Reverse Transcription Kit, so the sequenced TCRB transcripts were expressed ones. Deep immunoSEQ sequencing was applied to naive, central memory and regulatory T cell samples, giving an average of approximately 3.8 million total reads per sample. After sorted cells were lysed in RLT buffer, RNA was extracted with DNase-treated RNeasy Micro or Mini kits, with the choice depending on cell number. To prevent cross-contamination, every cell subset was processed on its own, while patient and healthy donor samples were processed together. Using the immunoSEQ multiplex PCR, TCRB sequences were amplified from cDNA into 87-bp fragments spanning the CDR3 region. Sequencing of the amplicons was done on the Illumina HiSeq platform. In the source study's methods: PCR bias was computationally corrected using synthetic template baselines, reads within Hamming distance 2 were collapsed, and singletons that could not be merged were discarded. Reads were aligned against IMGT so that V, D and J genes, CDR3 length and insertions or deletions at six rearrangement sites could be assigned. Within each subset, clonotype counts were normalized to sorted cell number, and only after that were true diversity and Gini coefficients computed with the tcR R package. The overlap coefficient, calculated on TCRB nucleotide sequences, was used to measure repertoire sharing. Out-of-frame TCRB sequences from naive cells were analyzed to stand in for the pre-selection repertoire. The source is immuneACCESS, and TCRdb retained only in-frame sequences with V and J called. Part of the clones is not carried over; for the studies checked, unresolved V genes explain less than half of this, and the remainder is unexplained. That table gives V, J and clone size, and the DNA gave D and trimming. The sample records roughly 370,000 clones, around 13% of which are singletons. In total, the top ten clones hold roughly 0.038% of the sample.

This clone was observed a handful of times. The antigen this receptor binds is unknown. Base qualities are not at hand, and no much larger clone is one base apart. The source of this sequence is a man aged 30 to 39 in good health. Specimen: naive CD4+ T cells from blood. Taken with the paper, the label for cell subset or site translates to: true naive CD4+ T cells.

DNA sequence: TGTGCCAGCCGCCGGACAGGGGGCGTCTACGAGCAGTACTTC. The translation is CASRRTGGVYEQYF. The V gene is TRBV11-2 and the J gene is TRBJ2-7, with 11 middle bases fitting TRBD1. The germline V gene gives CDR1 as SGHAT and CDR2 as FQNNGV. Compared with germline, V lacks 8 bases and J lacks 3 bases; bases without a gene match: 6. The CDR3 contains 14 residues, cysteine and phenylalanine counted. Only the CDR3 DNA stays, 42 bases, in frame from base 1. This CDR3, with the reference TRBV11-2 and TRBJ2-7 proteins standing in past its ends, gives the full variable domain EAGVAQSPRYKIIEKRQSVAFWCNPISGHATLYWYQQILGQGPKLLIQFQNNGVVDDSQLPKDRFSAERLKGVDSTLKIQPAKLEDSAVYLCASRRTGGVYEQYFGPGTRLTVT.